The 10 T cell receptor beta chains below were found in one sample sequenced in a study of blood T cell repertoires in COVID-19. Sequencing was performed with immunoSEQ multiplex PCR; in TCRdb, only in-frame clones are kept and a portion is missing. The sample lists roughly 200,000 clones, 87% seen once, with less than 8% in the top ten. The sample was PBMCs or T cells enriched from blood (not recorded which). These receptors came from a man aged 25-45 years in a cohort exposed to, infected with or recovered from COVID-19 (not recorded which).

The genes are TRBV6-5 and TRBJ1-2; D gene ambiguous. The germline V gene has CDR1 MNHEY and CDR2 SVGAGI. The CDR3 extends over 14 amino acids. The V end was cut by 10 bases, the J end by 6 bases, with 21 bases between. This chain's CDR3 is CATQDSGLRNGYTF. The DNA for the CDR3 is TGTGCCACGCAAGATTCGGGTTTAAGGAATGGCTACACCTTC.

A few counts support this clone. The CDR3 bases are TGTGCCAGCAGTCCGGTAGACAGGGGCGGTGGCTACACCTTC. Amino acid sequence: CASSPVDRGGGYTF. The chain is built from TRBV28 and TRBJ1-2; TRBD1 matches at 8 bases. Trimming removed 5 bases from V and 7 bases from J; junction bases left unmatched: 9. CDR1 and CDR2 from the germline V gene are MDHEN and SYDVKM. The CDR3 runs 14 residues.

The CDR3, as DNA: TGTGCCAGCAGCGAGGGGGCTCATCAGCCCCAGCATTTT. Encoded protein: CASSEGAHQPQHF. The chain recombines TRBV6-5 with TRBJ1-5, with TRBD1 matching over 7 bases. The V and J ends lost 6 bases and 5 bases, in that order; junction bases with no gene match: 4. The CDR3 extends over 13 amino acids. Germline V gene data show CDR1 as MNHEY and CDR2 as SVGAGI.

The CDR3: CASSRTAQRDIYGYTF. The CDR3 coding sequence is TGTGCCAGTAGTCGGACAGCCCAGAGAGATATCTATGGCTACACCTTC. The chain combines TRBV19 with TRBJ1-2, with a weak D call TRBD1 (6 bases). CDR1 is LNHDA, CDR2 SQIVND, per germline (reference sequence). V lost 5 bases, J lost 4 bases, and 20 bases lay in between. The CDR3 contains 16 residues.

The rearrangement links TRBV19 to TRBJ1-1; D call uncertain. This CDR3 has 12 amino acids. Germline loops: CDR1 LNHDA, CDR2 SQIVND (reference sequence). V lost 10 bases, J lost 6 bases, and 15 bases lay in between. The CDR3 is CAISNSGAEAFF. CDR3 bases: TGTGCCATCTCAAACTCCGGGGCTGAAGCTTTCTTT. The complete variable domain, with remaining parts taken from reference TRBV19 and TRBJ1-1, reads DGGITQSPKYLFRKEGQNVTLSCEQNLNHDAMYWYRQDPGQGLRLIYYSQIVNDFQKGDIAEGYSVSREKKESFPLTVTSAQKNPTAFYLCAISNSGAEAFFGQGTRLTVV.

The chain has TRBV5-1 and TRBJ1-1; the match to TRBD1 covers 9 bases. Germline V gene data show CDR1 as SGHRS and CDR2 as YFSETQ. The V gene end was trimmed by 2 bases and the J gene end by 0 bases; junction bases not matched to a gene: 2. The CDR3 has 15 residues. The CDR3 DNA reads TGCGCCAGCAGCTTAGACAGGGGGGTGAACACTGAAGCTTTCTTT. As protein: CASSLDRGVNTEAFF.

The chain combines TRBV5-1 with TRBJ2-7; 7 bases line up with TRBD1. V shed 2 bases, J shed 0 bases, and the junction held 2 bases outside the gene matches. The CDR3 is made up of 14 amino acids. Per the germline V gene, CDR1 is SGHRS and CDR2 is YFSETQ. CDR3 in amino acids: CASSLKGASYEQYF. In nucleotides, the CDR3 is TGCGCCAGCAGCTTAAAGGGGGCCTCCTACGAGCAGTACTTC. Full variable domain (remainder filled in from reference TRBV5-1 and TRBJ2-7): KAGVTQTPRYLIKTRGQQVTLSCSPISGHRSVSWYQQTPGQGLQFLFEYFSETQRNKGNFPGRFSGRQFSNSRSEMNVSTLELGDSALYLCASSLKGASYEQYFGPGTRLTVT.

The chain uses TRBV20-1 and TRBJ2-1; 9 nucleotides match TRBD1. The germline V gene has CDR1 DFQATT and CDR2 SNEGSKA (reference sequence). The V and J ends lost 3 bases and 8 bases, in that order; junction bases with no gene match: 11. The CDR3 spans 15 residues. DNA of the CDR3: TGCAGTGCTAGTGAGTTAGGGACAGGGTGGGATGAGCAGTTCTTC. Encoded protein: CSASELGTGWDEQFF.

The chain carries TRBV18 and TRBJ2-7; 8 bases are a match to TRBD1. Germline CDR1 KGHSH, CDR2 LQKENI. The CDR3 is made up of 15 amino acids. With 6 bases clipped from V and 7 bases from J, the junction kept 14 bases outside the gene matches. The CDR3 DNA reads TGTGCCAGCTCCTTCGGACAGGGAAAATTCTCGGAGCAGTACTTC. This encodes CASSFGQGKFSEQYF.

The genes are TRBV4-3 and TRBJ1-5; no firm D call. The length of the CDR3 is 15 residues. Per the germline V gene, CDR1 is LGHNA and CDR2 is YSLEER. Trimming took 4 bases from V and 4 from J, leaving 14 bases between them. CDR3 DNA: TGCGCCAGCAGCCGAACAGTTTTTACTAATCAGCCCCAGCATTTT. Encoded protein: CASSRTVFTNQPQHF.